One sample yielded the 27 T cell receptor beta chains listed below, sequenced in a study of T cell responses to AZD1222 COVID-19 vaccine (dated by TCRdb to about 2021). Receptor amplification or capture employed the immunoSEQ multiplex PCR assay. Not all clones reach the TCRdb copy of this immuneACCESS table, which keeps in-frame sequences only. Checked studies attribute under half of the gap to unresolved V genes and leave the rest unexplained. For this sample the table gives about 130,000 clones, of which more than 85% were detected only once. Roughly 0.91% of the sample goes to the ten largest clones. According to the study, the label for this sample's time point signals: baseline before first vaccination. The source was peripheral blood, collected on day 0 of AZD1222 vaccination. All receptors derive from an adult in good health.

The V call is TRBV30, the J call TRBJ2-7; 10 nucleotides agree with TRBD1. This CDR3 region has 12 residues. Germline values: CDR1 GTSNPN, CDR2 SVGIG (reference sequence). Unmatched junction bases numbered 3, after V lost 5 bases and J lost 5 bases. This chain's CDR3 is CAWGTGAHEQYF. The DNA of the CDR3 is TGTGCCTGGGGGACAGGGGCCCACGAGCAGTACTTC.

The J gene is TRBJ1-1, the V gene TRBV2, with D perhaps TRBD1 (6 bases). V gave up 10 bases and J gave up 1 base, with 19 bases separating them. CDR3 length: 15 amino acids. Germline values: CDR1 SNHLY, CDR2 FYNNEI. The CDR3 DNA reads TGTGCCATCCTAGGGGGGCAGGGTTCGAACACTGAAGCTTTCTTT. This sequence encodes CAILGGQGSNTEAFF.

The chain joins TRBV29-1 to TRBJ1-1; D call uncertain. The V and J ends lost 2 bases and 0 bases respectively, with 7 bases between them. The CDR3 sequence is 13 residues long. Germline V gene sequence: CDR1 SQVTM, CDR2 ANQGSEA. CDR3 sequence: CSVETRLNTEAFF. Written as DNA, the CDR3 is TGCAGCGTTGAAACACGGCTGAACACTGAAGCTTTCTTT.

V usage is TRBV28 and J usage is TRBJ1-1; maybe TRBD1 (6 bases). The CDR3 runs 15 residues. Per the germline V gene, CDR1 is MDHEN and CDR2 is SYDVKM. Deletions cut 7 bases from V and 1 base from J, with 16 bases between. CDR3 in amino acids: CASNPLGGRNTEAFF. The CDR3 nucleotides are TGTGCCAGCAATCCTCTAGGGGGGCGGAACACTGAAGCTTTCTTT.

The genes are TRBV5-3 and TRBJ2-1, with TRBD1 matching 10 bases. TRBV5-3 is filed as an ORF, its function uncertain. Losses at the gene ends were 4 bases for V and 5 bases for J; bases not matched to a gene: 6. The CDR3 sequence is 15 residues long. The CDR3 loop is CARSGSGTGDNEQFF. CDR3 sequence (DNA): TGTGCCAGAAGCGGTTCCGGGACAGGGGACAATGAGCAGTTCTTC.

V gene TRBV7-2 combines with J gene TRBJ1-1, with no clear D. Trimming removed 6 bases from V and 0 bases from J, with 8 bases in between. CDR1 and CDR2 from the germline V gene are SGHTA and FQGNSA. The CDR3 is 13 residues long. DNA for the CDR3: TGTGCCAGCAGGGAACAGATGAACACTGAAGCTTTCTTT. Translated: CASREQMNTEAFF.

The rearrangement joins TRBV29-1 to TRBJ2-7; 10 bases are a match to TRBD1. The CDR3 is 15 amino acids. Germline CDR1 reads SQVTM; CDR2 reads ANQGSEA. V shed 1 base and J 1 base; nucleotides not matched to a gene: 4. As DNA, the CDR3 is TGCAGCGTTGAAGGGGGGACAGGGGCATCCTACGAGCAGTACTTC. Translation gives CSVEGGTGASYEQYF.

The chain combines TRBV24-1 with TRBJ2-2, with 9 nucleotides matching TRBD1. The CDR3 runs 16 residues. Germline CDR1 and CDR2: KGHDR and SFDVKD. The trim removed 3 bases at V and 1 base at J, leaving 2 bases unmatched. The CDR3: CATSDRDRENTGELFF. In DNA, the CDR3 is TGTGCCACCAGTGATAGGGACAGGGAGAACACCGGGGAGCTGTTTTTT.

The chain is built from TRBV2 and TRBJ1-1, with D possibly matching TRBD1 (5 bases). V dropped 7 bases and J dropped 6 bases, with 18 bases sitting between them. Germline CDR1 and CDR2: SNHLY and FYNNEI. The CDR3 length is 14 residues. Written as DNA, the CDR3 is TGTGCCAGCACCCTACTGGGGGAATGGTCTGAAGCTTTCTTT. Translated, it gives CASTLLGEWSEAFF. Full variable domain (outside the CDR3, taken from reference TRBV2 and TRBJ1-1): EPEVTQTPSHQVTQMGQEVILRCVPISNHLYFYWYRQILGQKVEFLVSFYNNEISEKSEIFDDQFSVERPDGSNFTLKIRSTKLEDSAMYFCASTLLGEWSEAFFGQGTRLTVV.

V gene TRBV5-1 combines with J gene TRBJ2-3; D not resolved. The CDR3 loop spans 13 amino acids. Trimming cost V 3 bases and J 4 bases, with 9 bases left between them. Germline V CDR1 and CDR2: SGHRS, YFSETQ. CDR3 in amino acids: CASSSGRADTQYF. CDR3 DNA: TGCGCCAGCAGCTCGGGCAGAGCAGATACGCAGTATTTT.

The rearrangement links TRBV27 to TRBJ1-3; D perhaps matches TRBD1 (6 bases). The germline V gene encodes CDR1 MNHEY and CDR2 SMNVEV (reference sequence). The length of the CDR3 is 14 residues. V lost 6 bases to trimming and J lost 4 bases, with 13 bases between them. The CDR3 coding sequence is TGTGCCAGCAGACGTACAGGGTGGGGAAACACCATATATTTT. It translates to CASRRTGWGNTIYF.

The chain joins TRBV5-1 to TRBJ1-1; unclear D gene. Germline assignment: CDR1 SGHRS and CDR2 YFSETQ. This CDR3 region has 15 residues. V lost 1 base and J 4 bases, leaving 14 bases between the germline ends. The CDR3 loop is CASSLLGSSGTEAFF. The CDR3 DNA reads TGCGCCAGCAGCTTGTTAGGGAGTTCTGGCACTGAAGCTTTCTTT.

The chain employs TRBV24-1 and TRBJ2-1; perhaps TRBD2 as D (6 bases). Trimming removed 4 bases at V and 14 bases at J, with 17 bases between. The CDR3 consists of 13 residues. Germline loops: CDR1 KGHDR, CDR2 SFDVKD. CDR3 sequence reads: CATSDPGTAREFF. The CDR3 DNA is TGTGCCACCAGTGACCCCGGGACTGCCCGAGAGTTCTTC.

In DNA form, the CDR3 reads TGTGCCAGCAGCGCGCCGGGACTAGCGGGGGGCATGAATGAGCAGTTCTTC. It encodes CASSAPGLAGGMNEQFF. The chain recombines TRBV9 with TRBJ2-1; TRBD2 matches at 15 bases. Germline loops: CDR1 SGDLS, CDR2 YYNGEE. The V gene end was trimmed by 3 bases and the J gene end by 7 bases; junction bases not matched to a gene: 8. The CDR3 loop spans 17 amino acids.

The chain links TRBV4-1 to TRBJ1-1; 11 positions match TRBD1. Trimming removed 2 bases from V and 4 bases from J; junction bases left unmatched: 6. Germline V gives CDR1 MGHRA, CDR2 YSYEKL. CDR3 length equals 16 residues. The CDR3 nucleotides read TGCGCCAGCAGCCAAACCCTAGGACAGGGGGCCACTGAAGCTTTCTTT. It specifies CASSQTLGQGATEAFF.

CDR3 region: CASSLLTGNYGYTF. CDR3 nucleotide sequence: TGTGCCAGCAGCTTGCTTACAGGAAACTATGGCTACACCTTC. The J gene is TRBJ1-2, the V gene TRBV5-5; D might be TRBD1 (5 bases). V lost 1 base and J lost 2, with 9 bases in between. The germline V gene has CDR1 SGHKS and CDR2 YYEKEE (reference sequence). The CDR3 extends over 14 amino acids.

This clone was counted once. This chain joins TRBV10-3 and TRBJ2-7; a weak D match, TRBD1 (6 bases). Trimming left V 0 bases short and J 9 bases short, with 15 bases between. The germline CDR1 and CDR2 sequences are ENHRY and SYGVKD. CDR3 length: 14 residues. CDR3 region: CAISESGGSLAQYF. DNA of the CDR3: TGTGCCATCAGTGAGTCAGGGGGATCCCTCGCGCAGTACTTC.

This clone was detected only once. The chain couples TRBV10-3 to TRBJ1-5; no clear D gene. Trimming stripped 7 bases from V and 5 bases from J, with 24 bases between. Germline CDR1 ENHRY, CDR2 SYGVKD. This CDR3 is 17 amino acids long. The CDR3 loop reads CAITPPAWRRSHQPQHF. For the CDR3, the DNA is TGTGCCATCACTCCCCCAGCGTGGAGGAGAAGCCATCAGCCCCAGCATTTT.

This chain joins TRBV7-9 and TRBJ1-1; 12 bases line up with TRBD1. Germline values: CDR1 SEHNR, CDR2 FQNEAQ (reference sequence). Unmatched junction bases numbered 6, after V lost 6 bases and J lost 4 bases. This CDR3 comprises 15 residues. The CDR3 sequence is CASRGTGGAVTEAFF. CDR3 DNA sequence: TGTGCCAGCAGAGGGACAGGGGGCGCCGTCACTGAAGCTTTCTTT.

This clone was picked up a small number of times. This chain links TRBV1 with TRBJ1-2. TRBV1 is listed as a pseudogene. The CDR3 length is 15 residues. Here the CDR3 DNA reads TGCACCAGCAGCCAAGACGTTCGGGAACACTATGGCTACACCTTC. Its protein is CTSSQDVREHYGYTF.

The chain carries TRBV30 and TRBJ1-1, with a weak D call TRBD1 (6 bases). CDR1 GTSNPN and CDR2 SVGIG come from the germline V gene (reference sequence). Trimming removed 3 bases at V and 1 base at J, with 9 bases between. The length of the CDR3 is 13 residues. CDR3 nucleotide sequence: TGTGCCTGGAGCGCGGACAGGAACACTGAAGCTTTCTTT. Amino acid sequence: CAWSADRNTEAFF.

The chain has TRBV3-1 (or the pseudogene TRBV3-2) and TRBJ1-1, with D perhaps TRBD1 (5 bases). The ends were cut back, 0 bases at V and 4 bases at J, with 9 bases in the middle. From germline, CDR1 is LGHDT and CDR2 YNNKEL (reference sequence). The CDR3 consists of 14 residues. The CDR3, as DNA: TGTGCCAGCAGCCAAGACCAGCAGGGCACTGAAGCTTTCTTT. It is translated as CASSQDQQGTEAFF.

This clone is a singleton in its sample. J is TRBJ1-5 and V is TRBV19, with D tentatively TRBD1 (6 bases). The CDR3 consists of 13 residues. Trimming removed 5 bases at V and 7 bases at J, with 12 bases between. Germline-derived CDR1 and CDR2 are LNHDA and SQIVND (reference sequence). This CDR3 reads CASSQGLRQPQHF. CDR3 nucleotide sequence: TGTGCCAGTAGTCAGGGGCTCCGGCAGCCCCAGCATTTT.

CDR3 sequence (DNA): TGTGCCAGCTCACTCTCGGACAGGGCTGGAAACACCATATATTTT. It specifies CASSLSDRAGNTIYF. The chain couples TRBV18 to TRBJ1-3; 8 nucleotides line up with TRBD1. Trimming removed 4 bases from V and 2 bases from J; junction bases left unmatched: 4. From germline, CDR1 is KGHSH and CDR2 LQKENI. The CDR3 runs 15 residues. Together with reference TRBV18 and TRBJ1-3, the CDR3 gives the full variable domain: NAGVMQNPRHLVRRRGQEARLRCSPMKGHSHVYWYRQLPEEGLKFMVYLQKENIIDESGMPKERFSAEFPKEGPSILRIQQVVRGDSAAYFCASSLSDRAGNTIYFGEGSWLTVV.

The gene calls are TRBV5-1 and TRBJ2-1, with unresolved D. With 0 bases removed from V and 8 bases from J, the gap between germline ends came to 12 bases. There are 14 residues in the CDR3. Germline V gene data show CDR1 as SGHRS and CDR2 as YFSETQ. The CDR3, as DNA: TGCGCCAGCAGCTTGGCTCAGGTAGGCGATGAGCAGTTCTTC. Translated: CASSLAQVGDEQFF.

The CDR3 coding sequence is TGTGCCAGCAGCTTAATTGGAAACAGACTGAACACTGAAGCTTTCTTT. It specifies CASSLIGNRLNTEAFF. The chain has TRBV7-9 and TRBJ1-1; no reliable D call. The CDR3 covers 16 residues. Trimming stripped 2 bases from V and 0 bases from J, with 13 bases between. Germline assignment: CDR1 SEHNR and CDR2 FQNEAQ (reference sequence).

The chain has TRBV10-3 and TRBJ1-2; possible D gene TRBD1, 6 bases. Germline CDR1 and CDR2: ENHRY and SYGVKD. V was cut by 0 bases and J by 4 bases, with 15 bases left in between. This CDR3 spans 16 amino acids. CDR3 amino acids: CAISESGGARFYGYTF. As DNA, the CDR3 is TGTGCCATCAGTGAGTCGGGGGGGGCACGGTTCTATGGCTACACCTTC.